These 28 T cell receptor beta chains originate from one sample sequenced in a study of cytomegalovirus exposure and HLA in healthy donors. The PCR was carried out with 60 Vbeta primers and 13 Jbeta primers. Assay used: immunoSEQ multiplex PCR; TCRdb lists only in-frame clones, some missing. Here the sample spans tens of thousands of clones, about 78% being singletons. The sequencing sample was made of PBMCs. These receptors came from a male donor in good health and CMV-seropositive.

This rearrangement joins TRBV28 to TRBJ1-1; a possible D gene is TRBD1 (6 bases). The V and J ends lost 6 bases and 0 bases respectively, with 23 bases between them. The germline gives CDR1 MDHEN, CDR2 SYDVKM. The CDR3 runs to 18 residues. The CDR3 DNA is TGTGCCAGCAGGCATCCCCCCCGGGGGGGCCTTATGAACACTGAAGCTTTCTTT. Translation: CASRHPPRGGLMNTEAFF.

The V and J genes are TRBV11-3 and TRBJ2-6; the D gene is possibly TRBD1 (6 bases). The CDR3 is 19 amino acids. V gave up 3 bases and J gave up 4 bases, with 22 bases separating them. CDR1 and CDR2 from the germline V gene are SGHNT and YENEEA. CDR3 residues: CASSLGHGPVEDGANVLTF. CDR3 coding DNA: TGTGCCAGCAGCTTGGGACACGGCCCCGTAGAGGACGGGGCCAACGTCCTGACTTTC.

In this sample, this clone turned up once. The chain combines TRBV4-3 with TRBJ2-7, with TRBD2 identical over 15 bases. Germline-derived CDR1 and CDR2 are LGHNA and YSLEER. The CDR3 runs to 19 residues. The V gene end was trimmed by 0 bases and the J gene end by 1 base; junction bases not matched to a gene: 7. The CDR3 protein is CASSQDLLGTSGGSYEQYF. The CDR3 DNA reads TGCGCCAGCAGCCAAGATTTGTTGGGGACTAGCGGGGGGTCCTACGAGCAGTACTTC.

The chain has TRBV28 and TRBJ2-5; 12 nucleotides line up with TRBD2. Per the germline V gene, CDR1 is MDHEN and CDR2 is SYDVKM. The CDR3 length is 14 residues. The J segment lost 4 bases and the V segment lost 4 bases, leaving 1 base of the junction unmatched. CDR3 bases: TGTGCCAGCAGTTCGGGACTAGCGGGAGAGACCCAGTACTTC. This gives the protein CASSSGLAGETQYF.

The chain links TRBV5-1 to TRBJ1-6; weak D call: TRBD1 (6 bases). CDR1 is SGHRS and CDR2 is YFSETQ in the germline V gene. Between the trimmed V and J ends, which lost 7 bases and 4 bases, there was a span of 15 bases. CDR3 length: 15 residues. The CDR3 reads CASATGPGYNSPLHF. DNA of the CDR3: TGCGCCAGCGCGACAGGACCGGGGTATAATTCACCCCTCCACTTT.

The chain uses TRBV28 and TRBJ2-5, with TRBD2 matching 7 bases. There are 16 residues in the CDR3. Per the germline V gene, CDR1 is MDHEN and CDR2 is SYDVKM. V gave up 5 bases and J gave up 6 bases; unmatched junction bases: 15. The CDR3 loop reads CASSGNEGRERQTQYF. The CDR3 nucleotides are TGTGCCAGCAGTGGCAATGAGGGGCGGGAGAGACAGACCCAGTACTTC.

This sequence joins TRBV13 and TRBJ1-1; TRBD1 might be the D (6 bases). Germline CDR1 is PRHDT and CDR2 is FYEKMQ (reference sequence). Trimming took 7 bases from V and 3 from J, leaving 24 bases between them. This CDR3 has 17 residues. CDR3 protein: CASTRSQLGAPYTEAFF. In DNA form, the CDR3 reads TGTGCCAGCACCCGTAGCCAGTTGGGGGCCCCGTACACTGAAGCTTTCTTT.

A few counts support this clone. The V call is TRBV6-5, the J call TRBJ2-7, with 7 bases identical to TRBD2. V shed 6 bases and J 3 bases; nucleotides not matched to a gene: 5. Germline-derived CDR1 and CDR2 are MNHEY and SVGAGI. The length of the CDR3 is 13 residues. The CDR3 nucleotides are TGTGCCAGCAGCACACTAGCGAACTACGAGCAGTACTTC. Translated: CASSTLANYEQYF.

The sample holds one count of this clone. The rearrangement uses TRBV5-6 and TRBJ2-5, with TRBD1 identical over 9 bases. J was trimmed by 5 bases and V by 2 bases; bases with no gene match: 7. The CDR3 is made up of 15 amino acids. CDR1 and CDR2 (germline): SGHDT, YYEEEE. CDR3 DNA: TGTGCCAGCAGCTTCGGGACAGGGTGGAAGGAGACCCAGTACTTC. Residues: CASSFGTGWKETQYF.

A few counts support this clone. V usage is TRBV28 and J usage is TRBJ2-3, with 9 nucleotides matching TRBD2. Germline V lookup: CDR1 MDHEN, CDR2 SYDVKM. The junction had 13 bases not matched to a gene; V was cut back by 6 bases and J by 3 bases. The CDR3 has 17 amino acids. In DNA, the CDR3 is TGTGCCAGCAGCCTACCCTCATCGACTAGCGGAACAGATACGCAGTATTTT. This sequence encodes CASSLPSSTSGTDTQYF.

J is TRBJ1-6 and V is TRBV7-2, with a tentative D call TRBD1 (5 bases). Trimming took off 4 bases at V and 12 bases at J, with 10 bases between the two ends. There are 12 residues in the CDR3. Germline-derived CDR1 and CDR2 are SGHTA and FQGNSA. CDR3 sequence: CASSSGVGPLHF. The CDR3 DNA follows: TGTGCCAGCAGCTCGGGGGTTGGACCCCTCCACTTT.

The chain has TRBV28 and TRBJ2-6; D unresolved. Trimming shortened V by 6 bases and J by 0 bases, and 15 bases separated the two germline ends. Germline CDR1 and CDR2: MDHEN and SYDVKM. The CDR3 is made up of 17 amino acids. CDR3 nucleotide sequence: TGTGCCAGCAGCCGTACCCAGGATTCCTCTGGGGCCAACGTCCTGACTTTC. It codes for CASSRTQDSSGANVLTF.

The table lists this clone with a few counts. The chain joins TRBV6-5 to TRBJ2-7, with D uncertain. This CDR3 has 13 amino acids. Germline V CDR1 and CDR2: MNHEY, SVGAGI. V gave up 6 bases and J gave up 1 base, with 10 bases separating them. This CDR3 reads CASRSSESYEQYF. The CDR3 DNA reads TGTGCCAGCAGGTCCAGCGAATCCTACGAGCAGTACTTC.

In its sample, this clone was seen once. The gene calls are TRBV28 and TRBJ2-1; tentatively, D is TRBD1 (5 bases). Looked up from germline, CDR1 is MDHEN and CDR2 is SYDVKM. Trimming cost V 6 bases and J 0 bases, with 21 bases left between them. This CDR3 has 18 residues. In nucleotides, the CDR3 is TGTGCCAGCAGCCCCGCAGGGTTGGGAAAAAGCTCCTACAATGAGCAGTTCTTC. Its protein is CASSPAGLGKSSYNEQFF.

The chain's CDR3 is CASSITGTGVFEQFF. CDR3 nucleotides: TGTGCCAGTAGTATCACCGGGACAGGGGTGTTCGAGCAGTTCTTC. This sequence joins TRBV19 and TRBJ2-1, with 10 bases lining up with TRBD1. The ends lost 3 bases at V and 10 bases at J; junction bases unmatched: 9. The CDR3 totals 15 residues. Germline V gene lookup returns CDR1 LNHDA and CDR2 SQIVND (reference sequence).

This rearrangement joins TRBV29-1 to TRBJ1-3; 7 positions agree with TRBD1. The CDR3 has 17 residues. The germline V gene encodes CDR1 SQVTM and CDR2 ANQGSEA. The junction had 11 bases not matched to a gene; V was cut back by 3 bases and J by 0 bases. The CDR3 DNA reads TGCAGCGTTGAGATGGCTCAAAGGACAGGCTCTGGAAACACCATATATTTT. It yields the protein CSVEMAQRTGSGNTIYF.

V usage is TRBV9 and J usage is TRBJ2-5; tentative D call: TRBD1 (6 bases). CDR1 and CDR2 (germline): SGDLS, YYNGEE. Between the trimmed V and J ends, which lost 0 bases and 5 bases, there was a span of 17 bases. There are 16 residues in the CDR3. DNA of the CDR3: TGTGCCAGCAGCGTAGCCTGGGGCCAGGGGCAGGAGACCCAGTACTTC. The encoded protein is CASSVAWGQGQETQYF.

This chain links TRBV27 with TRBJ1-5; D is possibly TRBD1 (5 bases). Germline values: CDR1 MNHEY, CDR2 SMNVEV (reference sequence). The CDR3 is 15 residues long. Trimming took off 4 bases at V and 2 bases at J, with 12 bases between the two ends. CDR3 protein: CASSWEGFGNQPQHF. The CDR3 DNA follows: TGTGCCAGCAGTTGGGAGGGGTTTGGCAATCAGCCCCAGCATTTT.

The gene calls are TRBV28 and TRBJ1-6; no definite D call. Germline V gene lookup returns CDR1 MDHEN and CDR2 SYDVKM. This CDR3 spans 12 amino acids. Trimming removed 7 bases at V and 9 bases at J, with 10 bases between. The CDR3 here is CASKERSSPLHF. For the CDR3, the DNA is TGTGCCAGCAAAGAGCGTAGTTCACCCCTCCACTTT.

V and J are TRBV7-2 and TRBJ2-1, with TRBD2 identical over 7 bases. Germline CDR1 and CDR2: SGHTA and FQGNSA. Trimming at V came to 1 base and at J to 7 bases, leaving 1 base not matched to a gene. The CDR3 is 13 residues long. The CDR3 coding sequence is TGTGCCAGCAGCTTAGTCGGGGGGAATGAGCAGTTCTTC. The encoded protein is CASSLVGGNEQFF.

V and J are TRBV6-5 and TRBJ1-2; a possible D gene is TRBD1 (6 bases). Germline V gives CDR1 MNHEY, CDR2 SVGAGI. Deletions cut 2 bases from V and 8 bases from J, with 18 bases between. CDR3 size: 15 residues. In nucleotides, the CDR3 is TGTGCCAGCAGTTACCGCGTTTTAGGGGGATGGGGCTACACCTTC. This translates into CASSYRVLGGWGYTF.

With respect to this clone: The sample contains more than one DNA sequence encoding this CDR3. The chain employs TRBV18 and TRBJ2-7; 8 bases match TRBD1. The CDR3 contains 15 residues. CDR1 KGHSH and CDR2 LQKENI come from the germline V gene. J gave up 7 bases and V 0 bases, and 8 bases lay outside the gene matches. The CDR3 DNA reads as TGTGCCAGCTCACCACCGACAGGGGCGACCGGGGAGCAGTACTTC. This encodes CASSPPTGATGEQYF.

The chain couples TRBV2 to TRBJ2-1; TRBD2 might be the D (6 bases). The CDR3 has 12 amino acids. V lost 8 bases and J lost 7, with 12 bases in between. Per the germline V gene, CDR1 is SNHLY and CDR2 is FYNNEI. The CDR3 here is CASGGLRNEQFF. For the CDR3, the DNA is TGTGCCAGCGGGGGACTCCGGAATGAGCAGTTCTTC.

The chain links TRBV7-2 to TRBJ1-6; 9 bases agree with TRBD1. The CDR3 sequence is 17 residues long. CDR1 SGHTA and CDR2 FQGNSA come from the germline V gene. V lost 2 bases, J lost 8 bases, and 10 bases stayed unmatched. CDR3 DNA: TGTGCCAGCAGCTTATCATCTTGGACAGGGGAGGATTCACCCCTCCACTTT. It encodes CASSLSSWTGEDSPLHF.

This chain uses TRBV27 with TRBJ2-7; 8 bases are shared with TRBD1. The J segment lost 4 bases and the V segment lost 5 bases, leaving 10 bases of the junction unmatched. The CDR3 loop spans 15 amino acids. CDR1 and CDR2 from the germline V gene are MNHEY and SMNVEV (reference sequence). CDR3 protein: CASSLRDRPLYEQYF. CDR3 bases: TGTGCCAGCAGTCTCCGGGACAGGCCTTTGTACGAGCAGTACTTC.

This chain uses TRBV11-3 with TRBJ1-2; maybe TRBD1 (6 bases). The CDR3 is made up of 17 amino acids. Germline CDR1 is SGHNT and CDR2 is YENEEA. Deletions cut 7 bases from V and 3 bases from J, with 24 bases between. In DNA, the CDR3 is TGTGCCAGCAACCCTAAGGGGGGGGACCGAGAATACTATGGCTACACCTTC. This translates into CASNPKGGDREYYGYTF.

This clone has a single count. V and J are TRBV7-8 and TRBJ1-1, with D maybe TRBD1 (5 bases). In germline, CDR1 is SGHVS, CDR2 FQNEAQ. V dropped 7 bases and J dropped 3 bases, with 18 bases sitting between them. The length of the CDR3 is 15 residues. CDR3 nucleotides: TGTGCCAGCACCCCCCATGGGGGGAGGGACACTGAAGCTTTCTTT. Translation gives CASTPHGGRDTEAFF. Combining the CDR3 with reference TRBV7-8 and TRBJ1-1 gives the whole variable domain GAGVSQSPRYKVAKRGQDVALRCDPISGHVSLFWYQQALGQGPEFLTYFQNEAQLDKSGLPSDRFFAERPEGSVSTLKIQRTQQEDSAVYLCASTPHGGRDTEAFFGQGTRLTVV.

This clone was seen a handful of times. V usage is TRBV21-1 and J usage is TRBJ1-5; the table's D call TRBD1 went unverified against the DNA. TRBV21-1 constitutes a pseudogene. This CDR3 region has 13 residues. The CDR3 protein is CASKGQGNQPQHF. The CDR3 DNA sequence: TGTGCCAGCAAGGGGCAGGGCAATCAGCCCCAGCATTTT.